This TCR beta chain is drawn from a study of blood T cell repertoires in COVID-19. Background on the study: COVID-19 samples collected from the United States, Italy and Spain covered acute and convalescent phases. Nucleic acid was either cDNA or gDNA, and it came from T cells, B-cell-depleted T cells, or PBMCs.

In its sample, this clone was seen a few times. The CDR3 contains 13 residues. V was pared by 6 bases and J by 6 bases, with 9 bases between. CDR1 is MNHEY and CDR2 is SVGAGI in the germline V gene. Authors' data handling: The assay estimated nucleated cells by amplifying reference gene primers. Data came from immunoSEQ multiplex PCR; TCRdb stores just in-frame clones and leaves some out. V and J calls and clone size are copied from that table; D and trimming were computed from the DNA. The table lists about 240,000 clones, around 84% of them singletons, with around 3.3% in the top ten. The J gene is TRBJ1-6, the V gene TRBV6-5, with D possibly TRBD1 on 5 matching bases. Sequencing used peripheral blood. The sequence was collected from a young woman with acute or convalescent COVID-19. CDR3 coding DNA: TGTGCCAGCAGGGTTCAGGGTAATTCACCCCTCCACTTT. This codes for CASRVQGNSPLHF.